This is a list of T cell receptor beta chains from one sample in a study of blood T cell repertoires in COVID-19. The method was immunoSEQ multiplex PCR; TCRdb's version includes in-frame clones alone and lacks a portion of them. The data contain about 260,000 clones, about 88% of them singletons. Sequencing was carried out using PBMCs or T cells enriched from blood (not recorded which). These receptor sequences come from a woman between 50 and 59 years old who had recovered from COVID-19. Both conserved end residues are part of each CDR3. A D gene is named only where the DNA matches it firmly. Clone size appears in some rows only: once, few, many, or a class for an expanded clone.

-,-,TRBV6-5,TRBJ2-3,CASTSPGDTQYF,TGTGCCAGCACGTCTCCGGGGGATACGCAGTATTTT
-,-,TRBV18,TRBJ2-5,CASSLTVSQETQYF,TGTGCCAGCTCACTGACAGTCTCCCAAGAGACCCAGTACTTC
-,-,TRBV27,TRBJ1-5,CASSSHSLFQPQHF,TGTGCCAGCAGTTCTCACTCATTGTTCCAGCCCCAGCATTTT
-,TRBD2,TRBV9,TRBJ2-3,CASSATLAGGPSDTQYF,TGTGCCAGCAGCGCCACCTTAGCGGGAGGGCCATCAGATACGCAGTATTTT
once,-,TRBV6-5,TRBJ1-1,CASSYMGQTEAFF,TGTGCCAGCAGTTATATGGGGCAAACTGAAGCTTTCTTT
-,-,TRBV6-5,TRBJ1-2,CASRGLVGGGGYTF,TGTGCCAGCAGGGGATTGGTCGGTGGGGGCGGCTACACCTTC
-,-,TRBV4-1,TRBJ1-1,CASSQEEGTTEAFF,TGCGCCAGCAGCCAAGAAGAGGGAACCACTGAAGCTTTCTTT
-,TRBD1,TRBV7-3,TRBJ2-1,CASSFGTGNEQFF,TGTGCCAGCAGCTTTGGGACAGGGAATGAGCAGTTCTTC
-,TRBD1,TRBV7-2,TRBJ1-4,CASSSDRVTNEKLFF,TGTGCCAGCAGCTCAGACAGGGTAACTAATGAAAAACTGTTTTTT
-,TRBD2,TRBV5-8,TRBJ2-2,CASSSGLAGGGNTGELFF,TGTGCCAGCAGCTCGGGACTAGCGGGAGGAGGGAACACCGGGGAGCTGTTTTTT
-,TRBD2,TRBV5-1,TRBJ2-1,CASSLLSGSSNEQFF,TGCGCCAGCAGCTTGTTGAGCGGGAGTTCCAATGAGCAGTTCTTC
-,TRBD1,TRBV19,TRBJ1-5,CASSKSGQAIQPQHF,TGTGCCAGTAGTAAGTCGGGACAGGCTATTCAGCCCCAGCATTTT
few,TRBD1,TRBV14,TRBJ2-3,CASSQGRGLSRTDTQYF,TGTGCCAGCAGCCAAGGCAGGGGGCTGTCGCGCACAGATACGCAGTATTTT
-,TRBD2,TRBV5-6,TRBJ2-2,CASSFRAGEVTGELFF,TGTGCCAGCAGCTTTCGGGCGGGAGAGGTCACCGGGGAGCTGTTTTTT
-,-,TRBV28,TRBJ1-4,CASGLSEKLFF,TGTGCCTCAGGGCTAAGTGAAAAACTGTTTTTT
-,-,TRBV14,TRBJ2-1,CASSHAVKYYNEQFF,TGTGCCAGCAGCCACGCGGTCAAGTACTACAATGAGCAGTTCTTC
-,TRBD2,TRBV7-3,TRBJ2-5,CASSFGLAGAETQYF,TGTGCCAGCAGCTTCGGACTAGCGGGAGCAGAGACCCAGTACTTC
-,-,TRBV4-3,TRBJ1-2,CASSQDFEGNYGYTF,TGCGCCAGCAGCCAAGACTTTGAGGGTAACTATGGCTACACCTTC
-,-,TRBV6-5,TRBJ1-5,CASSNNRDEQPQHF,TGTGCCAGCAGTAATAACAGGGATGAACAGCCCCAGCATTTT
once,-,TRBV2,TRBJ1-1,CASMGQRNTEAFF,TGTGCCAGCATGGGACAAAGGAACACTGAAGCTTTCTTT
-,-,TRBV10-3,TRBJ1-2,CAISERLTGYGYTF,TGTGCCATCAGTGAGAGGTTGACTGGGTATGGCTACACCTTC
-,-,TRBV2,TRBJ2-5,CASNGQNQETQYF,TGTGCCAGCAATGGGCAGAACCAAGAGACCCAGTACTTC
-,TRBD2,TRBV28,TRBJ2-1,CATGGRLAGSYNEQFF,TGTGCCACCGGGGGGAGGCTAGCGGGATCCTACAATGAGCAGTTCTTC
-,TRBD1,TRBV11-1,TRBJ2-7,CASSTKQGSHEQYF,TGTGCCAGCAGCACCAAACAGGGGTCTCACGAGCAGTACTTC
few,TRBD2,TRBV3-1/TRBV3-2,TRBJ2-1,CASSQVKGGRGDNEQFF,TGTGCCAGCAGCCAAGTAAAGGGCGGGAGGGGAGACAATGAGCAGTTCTTC
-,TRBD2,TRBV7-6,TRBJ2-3,CASSLTPPGTSGRGVTDTQYF,TGTGCCAGCAGCTTAACGCCCCCTGGGACTAGCGGGAGAGGGGTCACAGATACGCAGTATTTT
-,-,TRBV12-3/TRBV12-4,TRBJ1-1,CASSLERGTEAFF,TGTGCCAGCAGTTTAGAAAGGGGCACTGAAGCTTTCTTT
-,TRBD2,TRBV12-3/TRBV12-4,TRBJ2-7,CASSLAGGEQYF,TGTGCCAGCAGTTTGGCGGGGGGTGAGCAGTACTTC
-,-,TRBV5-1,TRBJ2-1,CASSLYPRRGNEQFF,TGCGCCAGCAGCTTGTACCCCCGGCGGGGCAATGAGCAGTTCTTC
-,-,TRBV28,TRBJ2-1,CATTPSYNEQFF,TGTGCCACTACTCCTAGTTACAATGAGCAGTTCTTC
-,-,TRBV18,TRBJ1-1,CASSPDRGEAFF,TGTGCCAGCTCACCTGATCGGGGTGAAGCTTTCTTT
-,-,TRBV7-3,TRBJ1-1,CASSLTGGHRPNTEAFF,TGTGCCAGCAGCTTAACGGGGGGTCACAGACCGAACACTGAAGCTTTCTTT